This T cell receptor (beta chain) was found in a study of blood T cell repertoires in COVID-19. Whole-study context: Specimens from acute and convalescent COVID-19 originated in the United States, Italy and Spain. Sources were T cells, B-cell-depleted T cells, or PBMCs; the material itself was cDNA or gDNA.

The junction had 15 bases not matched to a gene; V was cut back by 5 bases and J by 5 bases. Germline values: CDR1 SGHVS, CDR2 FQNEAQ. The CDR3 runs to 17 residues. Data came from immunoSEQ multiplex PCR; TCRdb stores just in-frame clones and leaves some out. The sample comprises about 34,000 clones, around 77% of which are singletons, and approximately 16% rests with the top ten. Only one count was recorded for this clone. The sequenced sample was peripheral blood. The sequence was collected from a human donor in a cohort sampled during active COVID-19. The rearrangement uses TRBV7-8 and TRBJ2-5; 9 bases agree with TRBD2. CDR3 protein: CASSESGGLRVFETQYF. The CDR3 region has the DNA TGTGCCAGCAGCGAGAGCGGGGGGCTCAGGGTTTTTGAGACCCAGTACTTC.